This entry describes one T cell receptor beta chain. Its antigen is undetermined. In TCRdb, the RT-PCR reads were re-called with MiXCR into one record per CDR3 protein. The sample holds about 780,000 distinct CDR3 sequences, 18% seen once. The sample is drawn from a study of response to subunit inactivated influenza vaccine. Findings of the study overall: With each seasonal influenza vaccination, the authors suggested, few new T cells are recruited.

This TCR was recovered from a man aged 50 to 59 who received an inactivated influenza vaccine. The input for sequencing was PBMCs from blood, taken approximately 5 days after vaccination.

The chain's CDR3 is CSAIVLGTAPNSPLHF. CDR3 DNA: TGCAGTGCTATTGTCCTTGGGACAGCCCCAAATTCACCCCTCCACTTT. The chain couples TRBV20-1 to TRBJ1-6; 7 nucleotides agree with TRBD1. From germline, CDR1 is DFQATT and CDR2 SNEGSKA (reference sequence). V lost 4 bases and J lost 7; bases outside the gene matches: 13. The CDR3 has 16 residues.